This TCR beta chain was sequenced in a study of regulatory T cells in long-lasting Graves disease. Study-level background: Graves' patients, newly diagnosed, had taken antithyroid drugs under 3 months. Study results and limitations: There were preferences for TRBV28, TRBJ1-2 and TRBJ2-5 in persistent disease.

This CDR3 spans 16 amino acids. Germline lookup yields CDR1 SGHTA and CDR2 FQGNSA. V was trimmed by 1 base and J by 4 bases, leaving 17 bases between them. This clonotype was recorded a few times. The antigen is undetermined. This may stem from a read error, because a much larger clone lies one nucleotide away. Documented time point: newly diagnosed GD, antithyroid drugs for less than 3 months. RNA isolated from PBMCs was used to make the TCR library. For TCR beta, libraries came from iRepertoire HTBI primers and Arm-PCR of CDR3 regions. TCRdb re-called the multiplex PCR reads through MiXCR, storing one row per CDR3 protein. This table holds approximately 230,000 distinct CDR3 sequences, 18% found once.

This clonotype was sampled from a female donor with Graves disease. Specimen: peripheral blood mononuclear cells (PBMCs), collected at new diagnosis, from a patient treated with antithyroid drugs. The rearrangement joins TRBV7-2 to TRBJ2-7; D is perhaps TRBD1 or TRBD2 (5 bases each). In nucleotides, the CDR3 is TGTGCCAGCAGCTTAGTCCCGGGACGGGGTTTTTACGAGCAGTACTTC. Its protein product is CASSLVPGRGFYEQYF.